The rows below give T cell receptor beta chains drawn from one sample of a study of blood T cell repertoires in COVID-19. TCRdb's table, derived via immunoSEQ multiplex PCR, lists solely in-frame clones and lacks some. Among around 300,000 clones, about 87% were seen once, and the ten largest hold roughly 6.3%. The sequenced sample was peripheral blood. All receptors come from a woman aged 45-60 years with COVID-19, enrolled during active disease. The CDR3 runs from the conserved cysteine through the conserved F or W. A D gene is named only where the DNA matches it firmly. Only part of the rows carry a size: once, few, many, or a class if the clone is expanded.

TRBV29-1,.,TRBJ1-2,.,CSVEGAVGGDYGYTF,TGCAGCGTCGAAGGTGCCGTCGGCGGGGACTATGGCTACACCTTC
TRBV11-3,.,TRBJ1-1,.,CASSWGRSIAFF,TGTGCCAGCAGTTGGGGCAGGTCTATAGCTTTCTTT
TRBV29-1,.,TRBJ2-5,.,CSVARGEETQYF,TGCAGCGTGGCCAGAGGAGAAGAGACCCAGTACTTC
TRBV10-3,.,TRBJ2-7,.,CAIGDLSYEQYF,TGTGCCATCGGTGACTTGTCCTACGAGCAGTACTTC
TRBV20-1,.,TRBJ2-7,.,CSASTPGWGGAYEQYF,TGCAGTGCTAGTACCCCTGGATGGGGCGGGGCCTACGAGCAGTACTTC
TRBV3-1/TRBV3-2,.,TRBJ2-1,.,CASSQVTDYNEQFF,TGTGCCAGCAGCCAAGTCACAGACTACAATGAGCAGTTCTTC
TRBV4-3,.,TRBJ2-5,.,CASSPDGEQTTQYF,TGCGCCAGCAGCCCTGACGGGGAGCAAACGACCCAGTACTTC
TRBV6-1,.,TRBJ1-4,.,CASSERGSGEKLFF,TGTGCCAGCAGTGAACGGGGGTCGGGTGAAAAACTGTTTTTT
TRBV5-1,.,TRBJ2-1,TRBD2,CASSGGWLGLGDEQFF,TGCGCCAGCAGCGGGGGTTGGCTAGGACTAGGAGATGAGCAGTTCTTC
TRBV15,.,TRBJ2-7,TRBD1,CATSRSGTGGIYEQYF,TGTGCCACCAGCAGGAGCGGGACAGGGGGTATCTACGAGCAGTACTTC
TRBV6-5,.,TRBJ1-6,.,CASSNTPNSPLHF,TGTGCCAGCAGCAATACTCCTAATTCACCCCTCCACTTT
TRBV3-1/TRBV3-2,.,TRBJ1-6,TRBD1,CASSQKQGGSPLHF,TGTGCCAGCAGCCAAAAACAGGGGGGATCACCCCTCCACTTT
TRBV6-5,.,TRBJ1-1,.,CASREIQVNTEAFF,TGTGCCAGCAGGGAGATACAGGTGAACACTGAAGCTTTCTTT
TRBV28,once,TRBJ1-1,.,CASSSDRKNLNTEAFF,TGTGCCAGCAGCTCTGACAGGAAGAACCTTAACACTGAAGCTTTCTTT
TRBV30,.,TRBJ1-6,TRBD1,CAWSATGGDSPLHF,TGTGCCTGGAGTGCGACAGGGGGCGATTCACCCCTCCACTTT
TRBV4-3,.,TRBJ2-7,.,CASSQDSGEVFLEQYF,TGCGCCAGCAGCCAAGATTCCGGGGAGGTTTTTCTCGAGCAGTACTTC
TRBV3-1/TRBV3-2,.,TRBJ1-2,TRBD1,CASSPGTGYFYGYTF,TGTGCCAGCAGCCCCGGGACAGGGTACTTCTATGGCTACACCTTC
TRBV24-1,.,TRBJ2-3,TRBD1,CATSDTQGDTQYF,TGTGCCACCAGTGACACACAGGGGGATACGCAGTATTTT
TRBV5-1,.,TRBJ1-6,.,CASSEQTGLYNSPLHF,TGCGCCAGCAGCGAACAAACAGGGTTATATAATTCACCCCTCCACTTT
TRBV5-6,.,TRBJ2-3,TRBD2,CASSLGLAGPSNTQYF,TGTGCCAGCAGCTTGGGACTAGCGGGCCCGTCGAATACGCAGTATTTT
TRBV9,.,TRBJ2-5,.,CASSVGRGSQETQYF,TGTGCCAGCAGCGTAGGCAGGGGATCTCAAGAGACCCAGTACTTC
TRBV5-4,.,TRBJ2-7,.,CASSTRDNPLEQYF,TGTGCCAGCAGCACCCGGGATAACCCTCTCGAGCAGTACTTC
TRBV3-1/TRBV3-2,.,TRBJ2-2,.,CASTPRGSGTGELFF,TGTGCCAGCACCCCGCGAGGGTCTGGCACCGGGGAGCTGTTTTTT
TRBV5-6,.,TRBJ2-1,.,CASSNTPGLTYNEQFF,TGTGCCAGCAGCAATACTCCAGGGCTTACCTACAATGAGCAGTTCTTC
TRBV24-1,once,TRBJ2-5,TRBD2,CATSDPGDGGDRETQYF,TGTGCCACCAGTGATCCAGGAGACGGGGGGGATCGGGAGACCCAGTACTTC
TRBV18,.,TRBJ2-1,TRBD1,CASSRDRGPHNEQFF,TGTGCCAGCTCACGGGACAGGGGGCCCCACAATGAGCAGTTCTTC
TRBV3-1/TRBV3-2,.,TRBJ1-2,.,CASSQGGSYGYTF,TGTGCCAGCAGCCAAGGAGGGTCTTATGGCTACACCTTC
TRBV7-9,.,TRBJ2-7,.,CASSHSEGGRGYEQYF,TGTGCCAGCAGCCACTCGGAGGGGGGGAGAGGGTACGAGCAGTACTTC
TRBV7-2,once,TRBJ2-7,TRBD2,CASSFRTSGWTYEQYF,TGTGCCAGCAGCTTTAGGACTAGCGGGTGGACCTACGAGCAGTACTTC
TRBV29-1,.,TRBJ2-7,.,CSVVLSYEQYF,TGCAGCGTTGTCCTCTCCTACGAGCAGTACTTC
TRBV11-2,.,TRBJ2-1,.,CASSTHGIYNEQFF,TGTGCCAGCAGCACTCACGGGATCTACAATGAGCAGTTCTTC
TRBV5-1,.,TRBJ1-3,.,CASSLAGLASGNTIYF,TGCGCCAGCAGCTTGGCCGGACTGGCCTCTGGAAACACCATATATTTT
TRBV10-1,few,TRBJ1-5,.,CASSHGGNQPQHF,TGCGCCAGCAGCCACGGGGGCAATCAGCCCCAGCATTTT
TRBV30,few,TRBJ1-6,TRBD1,CAWSHSLWDRGWANSPLHF,TGTGCCTGGAGCCATTCCCTATGGGACAGGGGATGGGCAAATTCACCCCTCCACTTT
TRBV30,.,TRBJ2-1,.,CAWSPPSGRQFF,TGTGCCTGGAGTCCTCCAAGTGGGCGGCAGTTCTTC
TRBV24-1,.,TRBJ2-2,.,CATSVGRLRSGELFF,TGTGCCACCAGTGTAGGGAGGCTGCGAAGCGGGGAGCTGTTTTTT
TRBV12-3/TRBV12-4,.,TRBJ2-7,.,CASSRRRAEQYF,TGTGCCAGCAGCAGACGGAGGGCGGAGCAGTACTTC
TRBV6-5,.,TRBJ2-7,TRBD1,CASSYRGTGYSYEQYF,TGTGCCAGCAGTTATCGCGGGACAGGGTACTCCTACGAGCAGTACTTC
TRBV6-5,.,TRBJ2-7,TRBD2,CASSYGAGKSPEQYF,TGTGCCAGCAGTTACGGAGCGGGAAAGTCGCCCGAGCAGTACTTC
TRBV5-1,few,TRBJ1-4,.,CASSLGGANEKLFF,TGCGCCAGCAGCTTAGGGGGGGCGAATGAAAAACTGTTTTTT
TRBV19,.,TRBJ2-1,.,CASSTLQGNEQFF,TGTGCCAGTAGTACCTTACAGGGCAATGAGCAGTTCTTC